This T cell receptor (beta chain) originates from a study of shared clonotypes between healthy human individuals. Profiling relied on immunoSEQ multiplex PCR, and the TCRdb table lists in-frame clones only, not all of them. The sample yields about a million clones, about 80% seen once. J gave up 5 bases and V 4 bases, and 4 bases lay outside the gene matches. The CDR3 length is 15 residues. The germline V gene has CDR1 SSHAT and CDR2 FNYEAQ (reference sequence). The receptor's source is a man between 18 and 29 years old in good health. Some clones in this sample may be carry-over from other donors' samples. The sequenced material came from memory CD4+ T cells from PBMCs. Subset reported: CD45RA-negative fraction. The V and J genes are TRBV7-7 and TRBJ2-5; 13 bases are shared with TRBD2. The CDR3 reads CASSYGLAGVETQYF. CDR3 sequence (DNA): TGTGCCAGCAGCTATGGACTAGCGGGAGTGGAGACCCAGTACTTC. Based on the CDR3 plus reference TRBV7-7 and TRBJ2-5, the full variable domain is GAGVSQSPRYKVTKRGQDVTLRCDPISSHATLYWYQQALGQGPEFLTYFNYEAQPDKSGLPSDRFSAERPEGSISTLTIQRTEQRDSAMYRCASSYGLAGVETQYFGPGTRLLVL.